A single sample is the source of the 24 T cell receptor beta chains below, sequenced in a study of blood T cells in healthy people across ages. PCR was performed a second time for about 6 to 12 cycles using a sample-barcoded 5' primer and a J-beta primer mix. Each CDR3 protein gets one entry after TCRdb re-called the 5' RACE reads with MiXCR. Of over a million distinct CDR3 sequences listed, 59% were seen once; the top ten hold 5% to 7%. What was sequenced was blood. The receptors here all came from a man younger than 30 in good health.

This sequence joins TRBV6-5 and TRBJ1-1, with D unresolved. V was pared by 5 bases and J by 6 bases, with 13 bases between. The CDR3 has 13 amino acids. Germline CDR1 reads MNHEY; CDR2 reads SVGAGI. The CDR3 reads CASSPNSGSEAFF. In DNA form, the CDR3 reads TGTGCCAGCAGTCCCAACAGTGGTTCTGAAGCTTTCTTT.

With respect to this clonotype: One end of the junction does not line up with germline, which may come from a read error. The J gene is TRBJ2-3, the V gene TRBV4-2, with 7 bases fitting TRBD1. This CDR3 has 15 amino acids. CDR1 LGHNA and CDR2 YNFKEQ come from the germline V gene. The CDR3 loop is CVSSQDDRVVDTQYF. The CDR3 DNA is TGTGTCAGCAGCCAAGACGACAGGGTAGTAGATACGCAGTATTTT.

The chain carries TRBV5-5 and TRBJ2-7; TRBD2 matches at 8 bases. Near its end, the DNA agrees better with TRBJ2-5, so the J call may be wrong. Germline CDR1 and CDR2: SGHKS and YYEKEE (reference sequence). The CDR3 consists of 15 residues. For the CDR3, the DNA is TGTGCCAGCAGCTTGGCGGGACTAGTTGCGGAGACCCAGTACTTC. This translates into CASSLAGLVAETQYF.

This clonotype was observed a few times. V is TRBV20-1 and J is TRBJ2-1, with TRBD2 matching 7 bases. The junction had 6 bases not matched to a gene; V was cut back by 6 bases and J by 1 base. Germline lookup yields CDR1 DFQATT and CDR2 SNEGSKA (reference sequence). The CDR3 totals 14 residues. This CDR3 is CSANTAGSYNEQFF. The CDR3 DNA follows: TGCAGTGCGAACACAGCGGGATCCTACAATGAGCAGTTCTTC.

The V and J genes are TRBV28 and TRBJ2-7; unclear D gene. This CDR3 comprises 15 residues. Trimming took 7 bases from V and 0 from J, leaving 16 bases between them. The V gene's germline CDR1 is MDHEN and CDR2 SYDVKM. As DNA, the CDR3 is TGTGCCAGCACCCAGGTGCGTGGGCACTCCTACGAGCAGTACTTC. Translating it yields CASTQVRGHSYEQYF. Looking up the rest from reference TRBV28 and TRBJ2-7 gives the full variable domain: DVKVTQSSRYLVKRTGEKVFLECVQDMDHENMFWYRQDPGLGLRLIYFSYDVKMKEKGDIPEGYSVSREKKERFSLILESASTNQTSMYLCASTQVRGHSYEQYFGPGTRLTVT.

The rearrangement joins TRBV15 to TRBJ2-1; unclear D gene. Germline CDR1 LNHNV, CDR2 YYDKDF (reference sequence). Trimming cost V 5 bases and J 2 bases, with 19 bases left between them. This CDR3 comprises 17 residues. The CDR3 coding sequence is TGTGCCACCAGCCCCCCTTGGCAGATCAGCCCCTACAATGAGCAGTTCTTC. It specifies CATSPPWQISPYNEQFF.

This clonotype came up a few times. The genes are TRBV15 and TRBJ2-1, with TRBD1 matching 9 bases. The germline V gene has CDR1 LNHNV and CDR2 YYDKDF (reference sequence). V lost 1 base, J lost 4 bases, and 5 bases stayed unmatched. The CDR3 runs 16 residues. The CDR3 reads CATSRGGTGLYNEQFF. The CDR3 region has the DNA TGTGCCACCAGCAGAGGCGGGACAGGGCTATACAATGAGCAGTTCTTC.

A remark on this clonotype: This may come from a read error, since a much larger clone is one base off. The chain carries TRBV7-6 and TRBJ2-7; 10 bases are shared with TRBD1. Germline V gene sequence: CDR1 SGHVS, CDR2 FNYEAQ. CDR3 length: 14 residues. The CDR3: CASSRDRGSYERYF. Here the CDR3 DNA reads TGTGCCAGCAGCCGGGACAGGGGATCCTACGAGCGGTACTTC.

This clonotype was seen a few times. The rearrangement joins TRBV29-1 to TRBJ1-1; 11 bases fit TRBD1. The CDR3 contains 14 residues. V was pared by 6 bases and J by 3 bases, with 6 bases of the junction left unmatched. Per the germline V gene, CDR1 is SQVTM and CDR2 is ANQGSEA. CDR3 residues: CSVTVGQGDTEAFF. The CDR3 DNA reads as TGCAGCGTGACTGTGGGACAGGGGGACACTGAAGCTTTCTTT. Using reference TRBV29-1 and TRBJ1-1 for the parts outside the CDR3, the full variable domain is SAVISQKPSRDICQRGTSLTIQCQVDSQVTMMFWYRQQPGQSLTLIATANQGSEATYESGFVIDKFPISRPNLTFSTLTVSNMSPEDSSIYLCSVTVGQGDTEAFFGQGTRLTVV.

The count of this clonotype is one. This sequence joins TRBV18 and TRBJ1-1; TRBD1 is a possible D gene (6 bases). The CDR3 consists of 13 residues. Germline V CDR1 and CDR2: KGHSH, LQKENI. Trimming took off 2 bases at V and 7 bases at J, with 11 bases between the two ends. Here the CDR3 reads CASSPKTGIEAFF. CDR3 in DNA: TGTGCCAGCTCACCAAAAACAGGGATTGAAGCTTTCTTT.

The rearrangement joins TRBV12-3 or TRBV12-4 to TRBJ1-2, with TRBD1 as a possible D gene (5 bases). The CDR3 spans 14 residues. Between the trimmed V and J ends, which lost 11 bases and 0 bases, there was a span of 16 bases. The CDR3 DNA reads TGTGCCGTACCGGGGCTTAATTCTAACTATGGCTACACCTTC. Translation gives CAVPGLNSNYGYTF.

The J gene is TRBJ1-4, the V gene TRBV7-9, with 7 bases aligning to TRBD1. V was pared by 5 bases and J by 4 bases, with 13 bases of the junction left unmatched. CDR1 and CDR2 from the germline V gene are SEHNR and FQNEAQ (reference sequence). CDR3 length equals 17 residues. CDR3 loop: CASSTRGADRRNEKLFF. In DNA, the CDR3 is TGTGCCAGCAGCACACGGGGGGCGGACAGGCGTAATGAAAAACTGTTTTTT.

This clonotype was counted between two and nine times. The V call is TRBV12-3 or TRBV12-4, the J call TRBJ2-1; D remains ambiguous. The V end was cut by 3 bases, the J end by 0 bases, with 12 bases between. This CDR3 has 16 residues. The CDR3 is CASSFRVGSSYNEQFF. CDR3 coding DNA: TGTGCCAGCAGTTTTCGCGTCGGGTCCTCCTACAATGAGCAGTTCTTC.

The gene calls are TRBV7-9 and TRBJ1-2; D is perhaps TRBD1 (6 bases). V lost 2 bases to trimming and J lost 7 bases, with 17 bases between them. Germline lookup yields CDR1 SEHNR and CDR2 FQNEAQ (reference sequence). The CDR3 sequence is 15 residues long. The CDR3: CASSLPGVTPPGYTF. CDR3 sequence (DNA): TGTGCCAGCAGCTTACCAGGGGTGACCCCTCCTGGCTACACCTTC.

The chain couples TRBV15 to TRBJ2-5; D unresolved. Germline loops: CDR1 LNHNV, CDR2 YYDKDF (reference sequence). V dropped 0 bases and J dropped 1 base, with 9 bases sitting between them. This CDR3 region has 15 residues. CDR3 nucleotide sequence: TGTGCCACCAGCAGAGATCGTGGCCGCCAAGAGACCCAGTACTTC. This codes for CATSRDRGRQETQYF. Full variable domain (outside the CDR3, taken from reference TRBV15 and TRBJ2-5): DAMVIQNPRYQVTQFGKPVTLSCSQTLNHNVMYWYQQKSSQAPKLLFHYYDKDFNNEADTPDNFQSRRPNTSFCFLDIRSPGLGDTAMYLCATSRDRGRQETQYFGPGTRLLVL.

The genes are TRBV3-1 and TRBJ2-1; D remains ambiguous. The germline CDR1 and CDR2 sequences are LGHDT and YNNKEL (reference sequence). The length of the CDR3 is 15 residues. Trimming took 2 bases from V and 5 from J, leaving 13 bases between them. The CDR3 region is CASSQRLASDNEQFF. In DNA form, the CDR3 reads TGTGCCAGCAGCCAAAGGCTTGCGTCGGACAATGAGCAGTTCTTC.

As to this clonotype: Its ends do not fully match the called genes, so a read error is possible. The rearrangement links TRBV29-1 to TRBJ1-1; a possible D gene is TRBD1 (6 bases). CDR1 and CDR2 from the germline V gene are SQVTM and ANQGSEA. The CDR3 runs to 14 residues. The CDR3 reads CNVVWGHSNTEAFF. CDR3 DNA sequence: TGCAACGTTGTTTGGGGACATTCGAACACTGAAGCTTTCTTT.

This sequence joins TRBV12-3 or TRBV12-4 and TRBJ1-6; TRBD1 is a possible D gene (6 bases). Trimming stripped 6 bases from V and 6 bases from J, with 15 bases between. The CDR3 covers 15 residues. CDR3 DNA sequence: TGTGCCAGCAGCTCGTGGGGGGCTTTTAATTCACCCCTCCACTTT. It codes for CASSSWGAFNSPLHF.

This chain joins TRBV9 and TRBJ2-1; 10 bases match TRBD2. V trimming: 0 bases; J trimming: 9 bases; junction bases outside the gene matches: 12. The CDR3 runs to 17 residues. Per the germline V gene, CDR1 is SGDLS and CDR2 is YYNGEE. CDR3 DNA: TGTGCCAGCAGCGTAGACCCAACTAGCGGGGTGAACGGTGAGCAGTTCTTC. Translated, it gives CASSVDPTSGVNGEQFF.

CDR3: CAIRRSGDTGELFF. The CDR3 bases are TGTGCCATCAGACGGTCCGGAGACACCGGGGAGCTGTTTTTT. The chain carries TRBV10-3 and TRBJ2-2; D is unclear. Germline CDR1 ENHRY, CDR2 SYGVKD. This CDR3 region has 14 residues. Trimming removed 6 bases from V and 3 bases from J, with 11 bases in between.

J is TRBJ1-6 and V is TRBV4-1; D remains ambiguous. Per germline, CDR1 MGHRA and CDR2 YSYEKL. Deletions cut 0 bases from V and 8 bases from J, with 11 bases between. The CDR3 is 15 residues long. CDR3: CASSQEPATYSPLHF. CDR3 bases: TGCGCCAGCAGCCAAGAGCCAGCTACGTATTCACCCCTCCACTTT.

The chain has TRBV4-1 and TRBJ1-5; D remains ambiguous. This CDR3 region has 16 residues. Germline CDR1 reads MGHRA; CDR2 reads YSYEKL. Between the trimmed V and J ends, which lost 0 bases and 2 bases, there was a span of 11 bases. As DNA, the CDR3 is TGCGCCAGCAGCCAAGATTACGTGATGGGCAATCAGCCCCAGCATTTT. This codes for CASSQDYVMGNQPQHF.

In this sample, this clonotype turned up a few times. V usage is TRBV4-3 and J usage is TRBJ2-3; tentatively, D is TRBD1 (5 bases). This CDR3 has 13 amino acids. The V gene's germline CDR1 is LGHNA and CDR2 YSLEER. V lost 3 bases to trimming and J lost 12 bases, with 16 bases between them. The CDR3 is CASSHRDLGRQYF. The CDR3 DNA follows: TGCGCCAGCAGCCACAGGGATTTGGGCCGACAGTATTTT.

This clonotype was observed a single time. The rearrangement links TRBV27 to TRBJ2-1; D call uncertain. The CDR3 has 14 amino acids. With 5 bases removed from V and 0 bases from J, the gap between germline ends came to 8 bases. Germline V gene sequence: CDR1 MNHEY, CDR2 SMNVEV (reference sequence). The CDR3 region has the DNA TGTGCCAGCAGTGAGCTGGGCTCCTACAATGAGCAGTTCTTC. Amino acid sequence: CASSELGSYNEQFF.